These 9 T cell receptor beta chains were all obtained from the same sample, sequenced in a study of cytomegalovirus exposure and HLA in healthy donors. The PCR had 60 Vbeta and 13 Jbeta primers. The assay was immunoSEQ multiplex PCR, and TCRdb's table has in-frame clones only and misses some. The sample shows approximately 100,000 clones, roughly three quarters of them seen only once. The sample taken for sequencing was PBMCs. These receptor sequences come from a female donor in good health and CMV-seropositive.

The genes are TRBV4-1 and TRBJ2-4; 8 bases fit TRBD2. CDR3 size: 14 residues. Germline CDR1 reads MGHRA; CDR2 reads YSYEKL. Losses at the gene ends were 0 bases for V and 9 bases for J; bases not matched to a gene: 4. The CDR3 sequence: CASSQDGGGFIQYF. CDR3 DNA sequence: TGCGCCAGCAGCCAAGATGGCGGGGGGTTCATTCAGTACTTC.

The chain has TRBV6-1 and TRBJ2-1; tentatively, D is TRBD2 (7 bases). V was clipped by 7 bases and J by 6 bases, with 16 bases between them. This CDR3 comprises 14 residues. CDR1 is MNHNS, CDR2 SASEGT, per germline. The CDR3 region is CASILGGGRNEQFF. The CDR3 coding sequence is TGTGCCAGCATCCTAGGGGGGGGGCGCAATGAGCAGTTCTTC.

The CDR3 protein is CASSPSTSARHEQFF. CDR3 in DNA: TGTGCCAGCAGCCCCTCGACTAGCGCTCGCCATGAGCAGTTCTTC. The V call is TRBV7-2, the J call TRBJ2-1, with TRBD2 identical over 8 bases. The CDR3 covers 15 residues. Trimming took 5 bases from V and 8 from J; bases not matched to a gene: 11. In germline, CDR1 is SGHTA, CDR2 FQGNSA. Using reference TRBV7-2 and TRBJ2-1 for the parts outside the CDR3, the full variable domain is GAGVSQSPSNKVTEKGKDVELRCDPISGHTALYWYRQSLGQGLEFLIYFQGNSAPDKSGLPSDRFSAERTGGSVSTLTIQRTQQEDSAVYLCASSPSTSARHEQFFGPGTRLTVL.

This sequence joins TRBV18 and TRBJ2-7; D ambiguous. Trimming shortened V by 2 bases and J by 3 bases, and 8 bases separated the two germline ends. CDR1 and CDR2 from the germline V gene are KGHSH and LQKENI. This CDR3 contains 13 residues. CDR3 coding DNA: TGTGCCAGCTCACCAGAGGTTGTCTACGAGCAGTACTTC. Encoded protein: CASSPEVVYEQYF.

The rearrangement joins TRBV2 to TRBJ2-1; possibly TRBD1 for D (5 bases). CDR1 is SNHLY, CDR2 FYNNEI, per germline. CDR3 length: 15 residues. The V end lost 3 bases, the J end lost 6 bases, and 15 bases lay between the germline ends. CDR3 sequence: CASSEWGPTGNEQFF. The CDR3 region has the DNA TGTGCCAGCAGTGAGTGGGGCCCGACTGGCAATGAGCAGTTCTTC.

This chain links TRBV4-2 with TRBJ2-7; 7 nucleotides align to TRBD2. Germline CDR1 and CDR2: LGHNA and YNFKEQ. With 0 bases clipped from V and 1 base from J, the junction kept 6 bases outside the gene matches. The CDR3 contains 16 residues. CDR3 region: CASSQEMSGASYEQYF. The CDR3 region has the DNA TGTGCCAGCAGCCAAGAAATGAGCGGGGCTTCCTACGAGCAGTACTTC.

This clone was observed a few times. The chain recombines TRBV2 with TRBJ2-7, with D perhaps matching TRBD1 (5 bases). V was clipped by 7 bases and J by 0 bases, with 13 bases between them. This CDR3 is built from 14 residues. Per the germline V gene, CDR1 is SNHLY and CDR2 is FYNNEI. CDR3 bases: TGTGCCAGCATCCAGACAGAACCCTCCTACGAGCAGTACTTC. Its translation is CASIQTEPSYEQYF.

V and J are TRBV5-4 and TRBJ1-1; D uncertain. With 3 bases removed from V and 8 bases from J, the gap between germline ends came to 11 bases. Per germline, CDR1 SGHNT and CDR2 YYREEE (reference sequence). The CDR3 runs 12 residues. This CDR3 is CASSSPGGEAFF. CDR3 nucleotide sequence: TGTGCCAGCAGCTCACCGGGTGGGGAAGCTTTCTTT.

The chain has TRBV9 and TRBJ1-1; 7 positions agree with TRBD1. The CDR3 is 13 amino acids. From germline, CDR1 is SGDLS and CDR2 YYNGEE. Trimming took 3 bases from V and 5 from J; bases not matched to a gene: 4. CDR3 DNA sequence: TGTGCCAGCAGCGGTACAGGGGTAACTGAAGCTTTCTTT. The encoded protein is CASSGTGVTEAFF. Full variable domain (remainder filled in from reference TRBV9 and TRBJ1-1): DSGVTQTPKHLITATGQRVTLRCSPRSGDLSVYWYQQSLDQGLQFLIQYYNGEERAKGNILERFSAQQFPDLHSELNLSSLELGDSALYFCASSGTGVTEAFFGQGTRLTVV.